The rows below give T cell receptor beta chains drawn from one sample of a study of untreated major depressive disorder. TCRdb keeps only in-frame clones here, not all; method: immunoSEQ multiplex PCR. The table has about 20,000 clones, more than 70% seen once. Sequenced sample: CD4+ T cells from PBMCs. The receptors were sampled from a woman aged 30 to 39 in good health. Each CDR3 is given with its conserved first and last residue. D genes are given only for firm matches. The size field is filled for only some rows; it gives once, few, many or a size class.

DNA: TGTGCCAGCAGCTTAAGCAGGGGACCCCCGTTCTTC; CDR3: CASSLSRGPPFF; size: .; J: TRBJ2-1; D: .; V: TRBV7-2
DNA: TGTGCCTGGAGTGTAGGAGTTGGAGGATCCACAGATACGCAGTATTTT; CDR3: CAWSVGVGGSTDTQYF; size: .; J: TRBJ2-3; D: .; V: TRBV30
DNA: TGTGCCAGCAGTGACGAGTATAGCAATCAGCCCCAGCATTTT; CDR3: CASSDEYSNQPQHF; size: .; J: TRBJ1-5; D: .; V: TRBV2
DNA: TGCGCCAGCAGCTTACAGTTAAACTATGGCTACACCTTC; CDR3: CASSLQLNYGYTF; size: .; J: TRBJ1-2; D: .; V: TRBV5-1
DNA: TGTGCCAGCAGTTTTGACCCTTCTGGGGAAGCTTTCTTT; CDR3: CASSFDPSGEAFF; size: .; J: TRBJ1-1; D: .; V: TRBV6-6
DNA: TGCGCCAGCAGCTGGGGACAGGGTAGAGAGACCCAGTACTTC; CDR3: CASSWGQGRETQYF; size: .; J: TRBJ2-5; D: TRBD1; V: TRBV5-1
DNA: TGTGCCAGCAGCCTCCGGGACAGGAACAATGAGCAGTTCTTC; CDR3: CASSLRDRNNEQFF; size: .; J: TRBJ2-1; D: TRBD1; V: TRBV6-5
DNA: TGTGCCAGCAGCCGGGAGACAGGGGGCGGAACTGAAGCTTTCTTT; CDR3: CASSRETGGGTEAFF; size: once; J: TRBJ1-1; D: TRBD1; V: TRBV27
DNA: TGTGCCACCAGCAGAGGGAGGACAGAGACCCAGTACTTC; CDR3: CATSRGRTETQYF; size: .; J: TRBJ2-5; D: .; V: TRBV15
DNA: TGTGCCAGCAGTTACTCTTTCTCAGGGGGTCCGCAGTATTTT; CDR3: CASSYSFSGGPQYF; size: .; J: TRBJ2-3; D: TRBD1; V: TRBV6-5
DNA: TGTGCCAGCAGCCTGACCCCTAGCAATCAGCCCCAGCATTTT; CDR3: CASSLTPSNQPQHF; size: .; J: TRBJ1-5; D: .; V: TRBV9
DNA: TGTGCCAGCAGCCCAAATCAAGGGGGGAATAGCAATCAGCCCCAGCATTTT; CDR3: CASSPNQGGNSNQPQHF; size: .; J: TRBJ1-5; D: .; V: TRBV7-2
DNA: TGTGCCAGCAGTTACGATGGAAATCAGCCCCAGCATTTT; CDR3: CASSYDGNQPQHF; size: few; J: TRBJ1-5; D: .; V: TRBV6-5
DNA: TGTGCCAGCAGCTACCGACACGGTGGCTACACCTTC; CDR3: CASSYRHGGYTF; size: .; J: TRBJ1-2; D: .; V: TRBV11-2
DNA: TGTGCCAGCAGCGCCTTTCGTAGGGATGCTGGAAACACCATATATTTT; CDR3: CASSAFRRDAGNTIYF; size: .; J: TRBJ1-3; D: .; V: TRBV5-6
DNA: TGTGCCAGCAGTGAAGTGCAAAACACCGGGGAGCTGTTTTTT; CDR3: CASSEVQNTGELFF; size: .; J: TRBJ2-2; D: .; V: TRBV2
DNA: TGTGCCAGCAGCCATGAAGACAGCGCTGGCTACACCTTC; CDR3: CASSHEDSAGYTF; size: .; J: TRBJ1-2; D: .; V: TRBV7-2
DNA: TGTGCCAGCAGCCAACAGGGGAACTATAATTCACCCCTCCACTTT; CDR3: CASSQQGNYNSPLHF; size: few; J: TRBJ1-6; D: TRBD1; V: TRBV11-3
DNA: TGTGCCAGCAGTTACTCAGGGGATGGCTACACCTTC; CDR3: CASSYSGDGYTF; size: .; J: TRBJ1-2; D: .; V: TRBV6-6
DNA: TGCGCCAGCAGCGACGGGACTAGCGAAAACACAGATACGCAGTATTTT; CDR3: CASSDGTSENTDTQYF; size: .; J: TRBJ2-3; D: TRBD2; V: TRBV5-1
DNA: TGCGCCAGCAGCTCACAGGGCGAGGAGACCCAGTACTTC; CDR3: CASSSQGEETQYF; size: .; J: TRBJ2-5; D: .; V: TRBV5-1
DNA: TGCAGTGCTAGAGTGGGGGAGACCCAGTACTTC; CDR3: CSARVGETQYF; size: once; J: TRBJ2-5; D: .; V: TRBV20-1
DNA: TGTGCCAGCAGCTTAACCGTAGGGACTGAAGCTTTCTTT; CDR3: CASSLTVGTEAFF; size: .; J: TRBJ1-1; D: .; V: TRBV7-8
DNA: TGTGCCAGCAGCTTGCGGCAGGGGGCAATCACCGGGGAGCTGTTTTTT; CDR3: CASSLRQGAITGELFF; size: .; J: TRBJ2-2; D: TRBD1; V: TRBV5-8
DNA: TGTGCCAGCAGCTGGGAAAACACCTACAACACTGAAGCTTTCTTT; CDR3: CASSWENTYNTEAFF; size: .; J: TRBJ1-1; D: .; V: TRBV5-4
DNA: TGCGCCAGCAGCTTGAGTGTCGGGGCGACTAATGAAAAACTGTTTTTT; CDR3: CASSLSVGATNEKLFF; size: .; J: TRBJ1-4; D: .; V: TRBV5-1
DNA: TGTGCCAGCAGGAGTCAGAGGGACCCTTCCTACGAGCAGTACTTC; CDR3: CASRSQRDPSYEQYF; size: .; J: TRBJ2-7; D: .; V: TRBV6-1
DNA: TGTGCCAGCAGCTTAGACCCTGGGGCCAACGTCCTGACTTTC; CDR3: CASSLDPGANVLTF; size: .; J: TRBJ2-6; D: .; V: TRBV7-6
DNA: TGTGCCAGCAGCCTCGGGGGGCCGGGCAATGAGCAGTTCTTC; CDR3: CASSLGGPGNEQFF; size: few; J: TRBJ2-1; D: .; V: TRBV7-3